This T cell receptor beta chain appears in the sequencing data of a study of blood T cell repertoires in COVID-19. Across the whole study: PBMCs, B-cell-depleted T cells, or T cells were the source of the cDNA or gDNA that made up the material.

Looked up from germline, CDR1 is SGHRS and CDR2 is YFSETQ. The length of the CDR3 is 15 residues. Deletions cut 5 bases from V and 4 bases from J, with 18 bases between. Sequencing was performed with immunoSEQ multiplex PCR; in TCRdb, only in-frame clones are kept and a portion is missing. This repertoire shows some 40,000 clones, approximately 84% found once; its top ten account for roughly 15%. The rearrangement uses TRBV5-1 and TRBJ1-1; TRBD1 might be the D (5 bases). This receptor was obtained from a man aged 50-60 years with active or convalescent COVID-19. Sample: peripheral blood. CDR3 sequence: CASSPKRGRGTEAFF. CDR3 in DNA: TGCGCCAGCAGTCCCAAACGAGGGAGGGGCACTGAAGCTTTCTTT.